A single sample gave rise to the 17 T cell receptor beta chains below, sequenced in a study of vaccination and CD4 T cells after COVID-19. These receptors are not linked to any known antigen. The Oncomine TCR Beta short-read assay sequenced DNA from cultured CD4+ T cells. TCRdb itself ran the PCR reads through MiXCR, one entry per CDR3 protein. The table has 9,000 to 10,000 distinct CDR3 sequences, around 40% seen once. The treatment is: roughly 10-day PBMC culture with coronavirus spike peptide pools or control peptides (ViraFEST assay). Those CD4+ T cells from the unexposed donor predate the COVID-19 pandemic (2011-2018). Specimen: CD4+ T cells from blood, cultured in vitro. The origin of the receptors is a human donor in good health.

V usage is TRBV25-1 and J usage is TRBJ2-3, with TRBD2 identical over 9 bases. The germline V gene encodes CDR1 MGHDK and CDR2 SYGVNS. The CDR3 is made up of 14 amino acids. V lost 5 bases, J lost 5 bases, and 5 bases stayed unmatched. CDR3 amino acids: CASSSGGRGDTQYF. CDR3 sequence (DNA): TGTGCCAGCAGTTCAGGCGGGAGGGGAGATACGCAGTATTTT. Variable domain in full (rest from reference TRBV25-1 and TRBJ2-3): EADIYQTPRYLVIGTGKKITLECSQTMGHDKMYWYQQDPGMELHLIHYSYGVNSTEKGDLSSESTVSRIRTEHFPLTLESARPSHTSQYLCASSSGGRGDTQYFGPGTRLTVL.

V is TRBV10-3 and J is TRBJ2-2, with D hard to call. The germline gives CDR1 ENHRY, CDR2 SYGVKD. The CDR3 has 14 amino acids. Trimming left V 4 bases short and J 2 bases short, with 8 bases between. The CDR3 DNA is TGTGCCATCAGTGGGGTAGCTAACACCGGGGAGCTGTTTTTT. Its translation: CAISGVANTGELFF.

The chain joins TRBV20-1 to TRBJ1-2, with 9 bases matching TRBD1. V was pared by 4 bases and J by 6 bases, with 9 bases of the junction left unmatched. The germline gives CDR1 DFQATT, CDR2 SNEGSKA (reference sequence). This CDR3 contains 14 residues. CDR3 bases: TGCAGTGCTACCCGGGACAGGGTAGGTCATGGCTACACCTTC. Its translation: CSATRDRVGHGYTF.

This clonotype appeared a few times. The chain joins TRBV21-1 to TRBJ1-2; the D call in the table, TRBD1, was not verified against the DNA. TRBV21-1 is deemed a pseudogene. The CDR3 runs to 14 residues. CDR3 loop: CASSTPGENYGYTF. CDR3 in DNA: TGTGCCAGCAGCACTCCGGGAGAAAACTATGGCTACACCTTC.

By frequency in the sample, this clonotype is medium-sized. This chain links TRBV6-1 with TRBJ2-7; 7 positions match TRBD1. The ends lost 9 bases at V and 3 bases at J; junction bases unmatched: 8. The CDR3 runs to 13 residues. CDR1 and CDR2 (germline): MNHNS, SASEGT. The CDR3, as DNA: TGTGCCAGTTACAGGGGCCTTGGCTACGAGCAGTACTTC. This gives the protein CASYRGLGYEQYF.

V gene TRBV5-6 combines with J gene TRBJ1-2; weak D call: TRBD1 (6 bases). V was pared by 5 bases and J by 4 bases, with 18 bases between. There are 15 residues in the CDR3. Germline V gene sequence: CDR1 SGHDT, CDR2 YYEEEE. The CDR3 loop reads CASSPEGESVYGYTF. The DNA of the CDR3 is TGTGCCAGCAGTCCTGAGGGGGAATCGGTCTATGGCTACACCTTC.

A few counts support this clonotype. The rearrangement links TRBV21-1 to TRBJ2-5; the D call of TRBD1 is as the table states it, not checked on the DNA. TRBV21-1 is a known pseudogene. This CDR3 region has 15 residues. The CDR3 DNA sequence: TGTGCGTTATGTTTGGACAGGGGGCTGGGTGAGACCCAGTACTTC. It specifies CALCLDRGLGETQYF.

This clonotype was seen only a few times. The chain links TRBV5-1 to TRBJ1-1; 11 bases map to TRBD1. The CDR3 contains 16 residues. CDR1 and CDR2 (germline): SGHRS, YFSETQ. V dropped 4 bases and J dropped 5; count of bases not matched to a gene: 10. CDR3 sequence (DNA): TGCGCCAGCAGCCACGGACAGGGGGCTTCACGAACTGAAGCTTTCTTT. Amino acids: CASSHGQGASRTEAFF.

The chain is built from TRBV5-1 and TRBJ2-5; D call uncertain. This CDR3 comprises 12 residues. In germline, CDR1 is SGHRS, CDR2 YFSETQ. V lost 3 bases to trimming and J lost 4 bases, with 7 bases between them. CDR3 residues: CASSSRAETQYF. CDR3 DNA: TGCGCCAGCAGCTCCCGAGCAGAGACCCAGTACTTC.

The chain joins TRBV30 to TRBJ1-1, with D uncertain. This CDR3 has 11 amino acids. Trimming shortened V by 3 bases and J by 6 bases, and 8 bases separated the two germline ends. Germline lookup yields CDR1 GTSNPN and CDR2 SVGIG (reference sequence). Here the CDR3 DNA reads TGTGCCTGGAGCCCGACGGCTGAAGCTTTCTTT. This codes for CAWSPTAEAFF.

The CDR3 DNA sequence: TGCAGCGTTGAAGAGACTCGGAGCTCCTACGAGCAGTACTTC. Encoded protein: CSVEETRSSYEQYF. V gene TRBV29-1 combines with J gene TRBJ2-7; no clear D. Germline-derived CDR1 and CDR2 are SQVTM and ANQGSEA. V gave up 0 bases and J gave up 0 bases, with 9 bases separating them. CDR3 size: 14 residues.

This chain links TRBV12-3 or TRBV12-4 with TRBJ2-5, with D unclear. The V end was cut by 6 bases, the J end by 1 base, with 3 bases between. This CDR3 spans 11 amino acids. The CDR3 region has the DNA TGTGCCAGCAGGGTCCAAGAGACCCAGTACTTC. Its translation is CASRVQETQYF.

This clonotype is deemed medium-sized. The genes are TRBV6-2 or TRBV6-3 and TRBJ1-5; D not certain. V lost 5 bases and J lost 3, with 17 bases in between. The CDR3 consists of 16 residues. In germline, CDR1 is MNHEY, CDR2 SVGEGT. CDR3 nucleotides: TGTGCCAGCAGTGAGGGCCTCCGTCCTACCAATCAGCCCCAGCATTTT. It yields the protein CASSEGLRPTNQPQHF.

The rearrangement uses TRBV7-2 and TRBJ1-3; no clear D gene. Trimming removed 5 bases from V and 4 bases from J, with 9 bases in between. CDR1 is SGHTA, CDR2 FQGNSA, per germline. This CDR3 contains 13 residues. The CDR3 sequence is CASSTQQGNTIYF. The CDR3 DNA follows: TGTGCCAGCAGCACACAACAAGGAAACACCATATATTTT.

This clonotype was detected a few times. This chain connects TRBV27 to TRBJ2-1; D unclear. V was trimmed by 4 bases and J by 2 bases, leaving 12 bases between them. Germline loops: CDR1 MNHEY, CDR2 SMNVEV (reference sequence). The CDR3 loop spans 15 amino acids. The chain's CDR3 is CASSSQEPPYNEQFF. The CDR3 DNA is TGTGCCAGCAGTTCCCAGGAACCCCCCTACAATGAGCAGTTCTTC.

In its sample, this clonotype was seen a few times. The rearrangement joins TRBV20-1 to TRBJ2-5, with 12 bases aligning to TRBD2. Germline V CDR1 and CDR2: DFQATT, SNEGSKA (reference sequence). V dropped 5 bases and J dropped 5; count of bases not matched to a gene: 6. This CDR3 comprises 14 residues. Written as DNA, the CDR3 is TGCAGTGCTGGCCGACTAGCGGGAGTGGAGACCCAGTACTTC. This gives the protein CSAGRLAGVETQYF.

The chain joins TRBV6-2 or TRBV6-3 to TRBJ1-2, with TRBD1 matching over 7 bases. This CDR3 region has 15 residues. The J segment lost 4 bases and the V segment lost 2 bases, leaving 7 bases of the junction unmatched. Germline-derived CDR1 and CDR2 are MNHEY and SVGEGT. CDR3 nucleotide sequence: TGTGCCAGCAGTTACACGACAGGGCTCCGCTATGGCTACACCTTC. Amino acid sequence: CASSYTTGLRYGYTF.